Listed here is a single T cell receptor beta chain. These data are taken from a study of control samples from healthy donors and cancer patients. The method was immunoSEQ multiplex PCR; TCRdb's version includes in-frame clones alone and lacks a portion of them. The table lists 190,000 or so clones, about 93% of them singletons. The CDR3 runs to 12 residues. Germline V gene lookup returns CDR1 KGHDR and CDR2 SFDVKD. V lost 9 bases and J 0 bases, leaving 7 bases between the germline ends. Sequences were obtained from blood. The chain combines TRBV24-1 with TRBJ1-1; D gene unclear. The TCR originated in a man aged 18 to 29 in good health. CDR3 amino acids: CATRIMNTEAFF. DNA of the CDR3: TGTGCCACCCGCATTATGAACACTGAAGCTTTCTTT.